The 10 T cell receptor beta chains presented below share a single source sample, sequenced in a study of T cells and Merkel cell carcinoma outcomes. The assay was immunoSEQ multiplex PCR, and TCRdb's table has in-frame clones only and misses some. The table lists roughly 1,900 clones, 75% to 80% of them singletons. The sequencing sample was made of tumor tissue from Merkel cell carcinoma. Source of these receptors: a human donor with Merkel cell carcinoma.

The chain carries TRBV9 and TRBJ2-1; 12 bases align to TRBD1. Unmatched junction bases numbered 8, after V lost 7 bases and J lost 9 bases. The V gene's germline CDR1 is SGDLS and CDR2 YYNGEE. The CDR3 is 14 amino acids. The CDR3 DNA is TGTGCCAGCGGGACAGGGGGCGTTTTGGGTGAGCAGTTCTTC. It is translated as CASGTGGVLGEQFF. The whole variable domain, remainder taken from reference TRBV9 and TRBJ2-1, is DSGVTQTPKHLITATGQRVTLRCSPRSGDLSVYWYQQSLDQGLQFLIQYYNGEERAKGNILERFSAQQFPDLHSELNLSSLELGDSALYFCASGTGGVLGEQFFGPGTRLTVL.

In its sample, this clone was seen a few times. The chain has TRBV18 and TRBJ2-7; 9 bases are shared with TRBD1. The CDR3 is 16 residues long. V lost 5 bases to trimming and J lost 0 bases; unmatched junction nucleotides: 8. Germline CDR1 reads KGHSH; CDR2 reads LQKENI. The CDR3 DNA reads as TGTGCCAGCTCAGCCGGGGACAGGGAGGGCTCCTACGAGCAGTACTTC. Translation gives CASSAGDREGSYEQYF.

J is TRBJ1-2 and V is TRBV12-5, with a possible D match to TRBD1 (5 bases). The CDR3 spans 16 residues. The germline V and J ends were trimmed by 5 bases and 4 bases, with 20 bases remaining between them. CDR1 is LGHNT and CDR2 is FRNRAP in the germline V gene. The chain's CDR3 is CASGRLLQGKTYGYTF. The CDR3 nucleotides are TGTGCTAGTGGTCGACTACTGCAGGGAAAGACCTATGGCTACACCTTC.

V usage is TRBV2 and J usage is TRBJ2-3, with 9 bases fitting TRBD1. Germline trimming cut 3 bases from V and 1 base from J; bases unmatched to any gene: 5. This CDR3 spans 16 amino acids. Germline V gene data show CDR1 as SNHLY and CDR2 as FYNNEI. The CDR3 spells CASSDPTGGRTDTQYF. The CDR3 nucleotides read TGTGCCAGCAGTGACCCGACAGGGGGTCGCACAGATACGCAGTATTTT.

V and J are TRBV4-1 and TRBJ2-2, with TRBD2 identical over 8 bases. The CDR3 has 17 residues. The ends lost 1 base at V and 4 bases at J; junction bases unmatched: 8. Germline V CDR1 and CDR2: MGHRA, YSYEKL. CDR3 loop: CASSQGGTGTSTGELFF. DNA for the CDR3: TGCGCCAGCAGCCAAGGGGGGACGGGGACTAGCACCGGGGAGCTGTTTTTT.

The V and J genes are TRBV6-1 and TRBJ1-5, with 7 bases that match TRBD1. Germline-derived CDR1 and CDR2 are MNHNS and SASEGT. The CDR3 consists of 15 residues. V gave up 4 bases and J gave up 6 bases; unmatched junction bases: 9. The chain's CDR3 is CASSGMRAGGQPQHF. The CDR3 DNA sequence: TGTGCCAGCAGTGGGATGCGGGCAGGGGGTCAGCCCCAGCATTTT.

This chain connects TRBV19 to TRBJ2-3; D is undetermined. V was trimmed by 1 base and J by 7 bases, leaving 3 bases between them. The germline V gene encodes CDR1 LNHDA and CDR2 SQIVND (reference sequence). CDR3 length equals 11 residues. CDR3 region: CASSIAHTQYF. The DNA of the CDR3 is TGTGCCAGTAGTATAGCCCATACGCAGTATTTT.

Only a few counts were recorded for this clone. This chain uses TRBV7-2 with TRBJ1-2; D ambiguous. Germline values: CDR1 SGHTA, CDR2 FQGNSA. The CDR3 is made up of 13 amino acids. The germline V and J ends were trimmed by 3 bases and 10 bases, with 15 bases remaining between them. This chain's CDR3 is CASSFSYSMDYTF. The CDR3 coding sequence is TGTGCCAGCAGCTTCTCGTATTCTATGGACTACACCTTC.

The rearrangement joins TRBV7-6 to TRBJ2-1; 7 nucleotides line up with TRBD1. Losses at the gene ends were 1 base for V and 15 bases for J; bases not matched to a gene: 9. From germline, CDR1 is SGHVS and CDR2 FNYEAQ. This CDR3 has 13 amino acids. The CDR3 nucleotides are TGTGCCAGCAGCTTAGGACCGACAGGGCGACCGTTCTTC. Translated: CASSLGPTGRPFF. Full variable domain (rest looked up from reference TRBV7-6 and TRBJ2-1): GAGVSQSPRYKVTKRGQDVALRCDPISGHVSLYWYRQALGQGPEFLTYFNYEAQQDKSGLPNDRFSAERPEGSISTLTIQRTEQRDSAMYRCASSLGPTGRPFFGPGTRLTVL.

V and J are TRBV29-1 and TRBJ1-1; D uncertain. The CDR3 is 12 amino acids. The V and J ends lost 4 bases and 3 bases respectively, with 9 bases between them. Germline V gene sequence: CDR1 SQVTM, CDR2 ANQGSEA. CDR3 protein: CSVVGEHTEAFF. The CDR3 coding sequence is TGCAGCGTTGTTGGGGAGCACACTGAAGCTTTCTTT.